What follows are 23 T cell receptor beta chains derived from one specimen sequenced in a study of blood T cell repertoires in COVID-19. Assay: immunoSEQ multiplex PCR; the TCRdb copy retains only in-frame clones and omits some. Of under 300,000 clones listed, nearly 90% are singletons. The sequencing sample was made of PBMCs or T cells enriched from blood (not recorded which). These receptors all stem from a woman aged 55-70 years who had recovered from COVID-19.

This chain connects TRBV7-3 to TRBJ2-1, with a tentative D call TRBD2 (6 bases). The V and J ends lost 7 bases and 4 bases respectively, with 17 bases between them. Germline lookup yields CDR1 SGHTA and CDR2 FQGTGA. This CDR3 spans 15 amino acids. The CDR3 DNA sequence: TGTGCCAGCAACCCCGGTACTAGCAGGTACAATGAGCAGTTCTTC. Translating gives CASNPGTSRYNEQFF.

The V gene is TRBV19, the J gene TRBJ2-2; D is perhaps TRBD2 (6 bases). Per germline, CDR1 LNHDA and CDR2 SQIVND (reference sequence). V gave up 5 bases and J gave up 6 bases, with 13 bases separating them. This CDR3 is built from 14 residues. Here the CDR3 reads CASSALWGAGELFF. The CDR3 DNA sequence: TGTGCCAGTAGTGCTCTCTGGGGGGCCGGGGAGCTGTTTTTT.

The CDR3, as DNA: TGTGCCAGCAGTGAATTGGGGGGCTACAATGAGCAGTTCTTC. It is translated as CASSELGGYNEQFF. The chain combines TRBV6-1 with TRBJ2-1; maybe TRBD2 (6 bases). V lost 2 bases and J 3 bases, leaving 8 bases between the germline ends. Germline V lookup: CDR1 MNHNS, CDR2 SASEGT. This CDR3 contains 14 residues.

This clone was found a few times. CDR3 amino acids: CASSVNSPEAFF. DNA of the CDR3: TGTGCCAGCAGCGTAAACAGCCCCGAAGCTTTCTTT. The chain employs TRBV9 and TRBJ1-1; D gene unclear. The germline gives CDR1 SGDLS, CDR2 YYNGEE. The length of the CDR3 is 12 residues. The germline V and J ends were trimmed by 1 base and 8 bases, with 9 bases remaining between them.

This clone was detected only a few times. This chain links TRBV27 with TRBJ2-7, with no clear D. Germline V gene sequence: CDR1 MNHEY, CDR2 SMNVEV (reference sequence). The CDR3 is 13 residues long. The V and J ends lost 3 bases and 5 bases respectively, with 11 bases between them. CDR3 in DNA: TGTGCCAGCAGTTTTCCTAGACCGCACGAGCAGTACTTC. Translation: CASSFPRPHEQYF.

CDR3 amino acids: CSVVGLAGVEQFF. The CDR3 DNA is TGCAGCGTGGTGGGACTAGCGGGGGTTGAGCAGTTCTTC. V and J are TRBV29-1 and TRBJ2-1; TRBD2 agrees at 14 bases. Germline CDR1 SQVTM, CDR2 ANQGSEA. This CDR3 is 13 amino acids long. V gave up 6 bases and J gave up 9 bases; unmatched junction bases: 4.

This sequence joins TRBV7-9 and TRBJ2-7; D is ambiguous. The V gene's germline CDR1 is SEHNR and CDR2 FQNEAQ (reference sequence). Trimming stripped 5 bases from V and 0 bases from J, with 5 bases between. CDR3 length: 12 residues. CDR3 nucleotide sequence: TGTGCCAGCAGCGTCAGCTCCTACGAGCAGTACTTC. Its protein product is CASSVSSYEQYF.

CDR3 sequence: CASSGTENTGELFF. In DNA, the CDR3 is TGTGCCAGCAGTGGGACAGAGAACACCGGGGAGCTGTTTTTT. The chain couples TRBV2 to TRBJ2-2, with D maybe TRBD1 (6 bases). Germline lookup yields CDR1 SNHLY and CDR2 FYNNEI. V was pared by 4 bases and J by 1 base, with 7 bases between. This CDR3 has 14 residues.

The V call is TRBV7-3, the J call TRBJ2-3; TRBD2 aligns across 11 bases. CDR1 is SGHTA and CDR2 is FQGTGA in the germline V gene. V dropped 7 bases and J dropped 6; count of bases not matched to a gene: 12. This CDR3 comprises 16 residues. The CDR3 spells CASNPSGSGGADTQYF. The DNA for the CDR3 is TGTGCCAGCAATCCCTCTGGTAGCGGGGGGGCCGATACGCAGTATTTT.

This sequence joins TRBV18 and TRBJ1-4; D gene ambiguous. V lost 3 bases and J lost 5, with 13 bases in between. CDR3 size: 15 residues. The V gene's germline CDR1 is KGHSH and CDR2 LQKENI. CDR3 in amino acids: CASSPAQRKNEKLFF. Here the CDR3 DNA reads TGTGCCAGCTCACCGGCCCAAAGAAAAAATGAAAAACTGTTTTTT.

This chain uses TRBV7-3 with TRBJ2-7, with 7 bases identical to TRBD2. This CDR3 contains 14 residues. Germline V gene data show CDR1 as SGHTA and CDR2 as FQGTGA. J lost 2 bases, V lost 1 base, and 2 bases had no gene match. The CDR3 nucleotides read TGTGCCAGCAGCTTAAATGCGGGAGCCTACGAGCAGTACTTC. Translating it yields CASSLNAGAYEQYF.

V is TRBV27 and J is TRBJ2-2, with 11 bases lining up with TRBD2. V lost 3 bases to trimming and J lost 5 bases; unmatched junction nucleotides: 11. CDR1 is MNHEY and CDR2 is SMNVEV in the germline V gene (reference sequence). The CDR3 sequence is 18 residues long. The CDR3 sequence is CASSFGTSGGGRTGELFF. The CDR3 DNA follows: TGTGCCAGCAGTTTCGGGACTAGCGGCGGGGGAAGGACCGGGGAGCTGTTTTTT.

The chain employs TRBV28 and TRBJ2-7; 7 nucleotides match TRBD1. CDR3 length equals 14 residues. Trimming at V came to 6 bases and at J to 2 bases, leaving 7 bases not matched to a gene. Germline CDR1 reads MDHEN; CDR2 reads SYDVKM. CDR3 coding DNA: TGTGCCAGCAGAAAGGGGGCAGACCCCTACGAGCAGTACTTC. Protein: CASRKGADPYEQYF.

The rearrangement links TRBV27 to TRBJ2-1; TRBD2 aligns across 10 bases. The length of the CDR3 is 15 residues. The V gene's germline CDR1 is MNHEY and CDR2 SMNVEV (reference sequence). With 4 bases clipped from V and 3 bases from J, the junction kept 3 bases outside the gene matches. The CDR3 sequence is CASSYRTSGYNEQFF. The CDR3 nucleotides read TGTGCCAGCAGTTACAGGACTAGCGGCTACAATGAGCAGTTCTTC.

The rearrangement joins TRBV6-5 to TRBJ2-5; weak D call: TRBD2 (6 bases). The germline V and J ends were trimmed by 0 bases and 6 bases, with 14 bases remaining between them. The CDR3 consists of 15 residues. Germline V lookup: CDR1 MNHEY, CDR2 SVGAGI. Here the CDR3 DNA reads TGTGCCAGCAGTTACTCGAAGGCGGGACCTCAGACCCAGTACTTC. It yields the protein CASSYSKAGPQTQYF.

V gene TRBV18 combines with J gene TRBJ2-1; no clear D. V was trimmed by 4 bases and J by 0 bases, leaving 10 bases between them. The CDR3 has 15 amino acids. Germline V CDR1 and CDR2: KGHSH, LQKENI. The CDR3, as DNA: TGTGCCAGCTCACAGCCGCCGAGCTCCTACAATGAGCAGTTCTTC. Its translation is CASSQPPSSYNEQFF.

This clone was seen once. The chain combines TRBV4-1 with TRBJ1-2, with 8 bases identical to TRBD1. The CDR3 is 16 residues long. The germline CDR1 and CDR2 sequences are MGHRA and YSYEKL. J was trimmed by 3 bases and V by 3 bases; bases with no gene match: 9. The CDR3 loop reads CASSHRQGLFDYGYTF. The DNA of the CDR3 is TGCGCCAGCAGCCACCGACAGGGGTTGTTTGACTATGGCTACACCTTC.

About this clone itself: A read error is likely, as this CDR3 ends without the conserved phenylalanine or tryptophan. V is TRBV4-2 and J is TRBJ1-1; no definite D call. Germline-derived CDR1 and CDR2 are LGHNA and YNFKEQ. V gave up 6 bases and J gave up 4 bases, with 18 bases separating them. The CDR3 is 15 residues long. This CDR3 reads CASRSVQEESTEAFL. As DNA, the CDR3 is TGTGCCAGCAGATCCGTCCAGGAAGAGAGCACTGAAGCTTTCCTT.

This chain links TRBV10-2 with TRBJ2-2; D uncertain. Trimming removed 2 bases from V and 6 bases from J, with 13 bases in between. The CDR3 extends over 15 amino acids. The germline CDR1 and CDR2 sequences are WSHSY and SAAADI. The CDR3 sequence: CASSEPLSSSGELFF. In DNA form, the CDR3 reads TGCGCCAGCAGTGAGCCCCTTTCTAGTTCCGGGGAGCTGTTTTTT.

This chain links TRBV19 with TRBJ2-3; possible D gene TRBD1, 6 bases. Germline CDR1 reads LNHDA; CDR2 reads SQIVND (reference sequence). The CDR3 contains 16 residues. With 9 bases removed from V and 2 bases from J, the gap between germline ends came to 21 bases. CDR3 DNA: TGTGCCAGCAACAGGGACCCGACCACTTACACAGATACGCAGTATTTT. Amino acid sequence: CASNRDPTTYTDTQYF. Based on the CDR3 plus reference TRBV19 and TRBJ2-3, the full variable domain is DGGITQSPKYLFRKEGQNVTLSCEQNLNHDAMYWYRQDPGQGLRLIYYSQIVNDFQKGDIAEGYSVSREKKESFPLTVTSAQKNPTAFYLCASNRDPTTYTDTQYFGPGTRLTVL.

The V call is TRBV3-1 (or the pseudogene TRBV3-2), the J call TRBJ2-7; TRBD2 matches 8 bases. Germline V gene lookup returns CDR1 LGHDT and CDR2 YNNKEL (reference sequence). This CDR3 is built from 13 residues. V gave up 0 bases and J gave up 7 bases; unmatched junction bases: 2. CDR3 in DNA: TGTGCCAGCAGCCAAGAGACTAGCGTTGAGCAGTACTTC. It specifies CASSQETSVEQYF.

The chain carries TRBV29-1 and TRBJ2-3; 8 nucleotides agree with TRBD2. This CDR3 has 13 amino acids. CDR1 is SQVTM, CDR2 ANQGSEA, per germline. In DNA, the CDR3 is TGCAGTACCGGGACTAGTTACACAGATACGCAGTATTTT. Protein sequence: CSTGTSYTDTQYF.

V usage is TRBV28 and J usage is TRBJ1-2, with 9 bases that match TRBD1. The V segment lost 4 bases and the J segment 4 bases; nucleotides outside the gene matches: 4. CDR1 is MDHEN and CDR2 is SYDVKM in the germline V gene. CDR3 size: 14 residues. The CDR3 DNA reads TGTGCCAGCAGTTCCACAGGGGGCTTCTATGGCTACACCTTC. It translates to CASSSTGGFYGYTF.